Shown below are 32 T cell receptor beta chains from a single sample sequenced in a study of CD8+CD57+ T cells in acquired aplastic anemia. Both TCR beta VDJ combination and CDR3 sequence profiling were carried out. Genomic DNA was the template for this profiling. TCRdb passed the reads through MiXCR, listing each CDR3 protein once. The sample carries roughly 170,000 distinct CDR3 sequences, around 50% recorded once. All patients picked for sequencing had shown, by flow cytometry, an expansion of CD8+CD57+ cells. Specimen: sorted CD4+, CD8+, or CD8+CD57+ T cells (not recorded which) from PBMCs. The receptors here all came from a human donor with aplastic anemia.

Remarks on this clonotype: This may be a read error, as it is one base from a much larger clone. The chain couples TRBV4-1 to TRBJ2-1, with 9 bases matching TRBD1. The J segment lost 5 bases and the V segment lost 1 base, leaving 3 bases of the junction unmatched. This CDR3 is 15 amino acids long. Looked up from germline, CDR1 is MGHRA and CDR2 is YSYEKL. CDR3 protein: CASSQGDRVHNEQFF. CDR3 DNA sequence: TGCGCCAGCAGCCAAGGGGACAGGGTCCACAATGAGCAGTTCTTC.

There are a few counts of this clonotype. J is TRBJ1-3 and V is TRBV28; 7 bases fit TRBD1. The germline gives CDR1 MDHEN, CDR2 SYDVKM. The CDR3 runs 17 residues. Germline trimming cut 2 bases from V and 0 bases from J; bases unmatched to any gene: 7. The CDR3 loop is CASSLAGTVSSGNTIYF. In nucleotides, the CDR3 is TGTGCCAGCAGTTTAGCCGGGACAGTCAGCTCTGGAAACACCATATATTTT. The whole variable domain, filled in from reference TRBV28 and TRBJ1-3, reads DVKVTQSSRYLVKRTGEKVFLECVQDMDHENMFWYRQDPGLGLRLIYFSYDVKMKEKGDIPEGYSVSREKKERFSLILESASTNQTSMYLCASSLAGTVSSGNTIYFGEGSWLTVV.

This clonotype was detected many times. The chain is built from TRBV20-1 and TRBJ1-5; D is perhaps TRBD1 (5 bases). CDR3 length: 15 amino acids. The germline V gene has CDR1 DFQATT and CDR2 SNEGSKA (reference sequence). Trimming removed 6 bases from V and 2 bases from J, with 17 bases in between. CDR3 loop: CSAPAGLGGNQPQHF. The CDR3 coding sequence is TGCAGTGCGCCGGCGGGGTTGGGGGGCAATCAGCCCCAGCATTTT.

Ten or more counts support this clonotype. This chain links TRBV9 with TRBJ2-1, with D possibly matching TRBD2 (6 bases). V lost 3 bases to trimming and J lost 16 bases, with 8 bases between them. This CDR3 is 9 amino acids long. Germline CDR1 is SGDLS and CDR2 is YYNGEE. CDR3 in amino acids: CASSGGDFF. The CDR3 bases are TGTGCCAGCAGCGGCGGGGATTTCTTC.

This clonotype was seen repeatedly, ten times or more. The rearrangement joins TRBV5-1 to TRBJ1-3, with TRBD1 matching 7 bases. Trimming at V came to 4 bases and at J to 4 bases, leaving 11 bases not matched to a gene. The CDR3 covers 16 residues. In germline, CDR1 is SGHRS, CDR2 YFSETQ. DNA of the CDR3: TGCGCCAGCAGCCTGGGGACAGTTGGGGTCGGAAACACCATATATTTT. Translation: CASSLGTVGVGNTIYF.

About this clonotype: A read error is possible here, since a much larger clone lies one base away. The chain uses TRBV7-2 and TRBJ1-4, with D maybe TRBD1 (6 bases). This CDR3 region has 15 residues. Germline CDR1 SGHTA, CDR2 FQGNSA. CDR3 nucleotide sequence: TGTGCCAGCAGCACCACGGGACATACTAATGAAAGACTGTTTTTT. The encoded protein is CASSTTGHTNERLFF.

This chain uses TRBV5-5 with TRBJ1-6; perhaps TRBD1 as D (5 bases). This CDR3 is 16 amino acids long. Trimming cost V 0 bases and J 19 bases, with 26 bases left between them. CDR1 is SGHKS and CDR2 is YYEKEE in the germline V gene (reference sequence). CDR3 in amino acids: CASSLVGTEHSYEQHF. CDR3 coding DNA: TGTGCCAGCAGCTTGGTGGGGACGGAACACTCCTACGAGCAGCACTTT.

V usage is TRBV24-1 and J usage is TRBJ1-5; D gene uncertain. The CDR3 length is 15 residues. Trimming removed 1 base at V and 4 bases at J, with 10 bases between. Germline V lookup: CDR1 KGHDR, CDR2 SFDVKD. The chain's CDR3 is CATSDFSGTNQPQHF. The CDR3 region has the DNA TGTGCCACCAGTGATTTTTCAGGCACTAATCAGCCCCAGCATTTT.

This clonotype was picked up a small number of times. The gene calls are TRBV5-1 and TRBJ2-2; 13 positions agree with TRBD2. The CDR3 has 20 residues. The trim removed 0 bases at V and 1 base at J, leaving 9 bases unmatched. The germline gives CDR1 SGHRS, CDR2 YFSETQ. The CDR3 sequence: CASSLGLAGGPNLNTGELFF. CDR3 sequence (DNA): TGCGCCAGCAGCTTGGGACTAGCGGGGGGACCTAATCTGAACACCGGGGAGCTGTTTTTT.

V is TRBV6-1 and J is TRBJ2-7, with D unclear. The CDR3 covers 14 residues. CDR1 MNHNS and CDR2 SASEGT come from the germline V gene. The V gene lost 6 bases and the J gene lost 1 base, with 13 bases spanning the gap. Written as DNA, the CDR3 is TGTGCCAGCAGGAAAAGTGACGCATCCTACGAGCAGTACTTC. Protein sequence: CASRKSDASYEQYF.

This clonotype was detected many times. This chain connects TRBV5-1 to TRBJ2-5; possibly TRBD1 for D (5 bases). The ends were cut back, 0 bases at V and 7 bases at J, with 10 bases in the middle. Germline V gene lookup returns CDR1 SGHRS and CDR2 YFSETQ. The CDR3 runs 13 residues. The CDR3 sequence is CASSLDRWGTQYF. As DNA, the CDR3 is TGCGCCAGCAGCTTGGACAGGTGGGGGACCCAGTACTTC.

Only a few counts were recorded for this clonotype. CDR3 sequence (DNA): TGTGCCAGTATTCTCGGACTAGCGGGGGAGCAGTACTTC. Translation: CASILGLAGEQYF. The chain couples TRBV2 to TRBJ2-7, with 12 bases identical to TRBD2. The germline gives CDR1 SNHLY, CDR2 FYNNEI. The CDR3 is 13 residues long. V lost 9 bases and J lost 7; bases outside the gene matches: 7.

The V gene is TRBV2, the J gene TRBJ2-7; 10 bases line up with TRBD1. The CDR3 has 15 amino acids. The germline V gene encodes CDR1 SNHLY and CDR2 FYNNEI. V shed 4 bases, J shed 2 bases, and the junction held 5 bases outside the gene matches. CDR3 in amino acids: CASSGWTGGAYEQYF. The DNA of the CDR3 is TGTGCCAGCAGTGGCTGGACAGGGGGGGCCTACGAGCAGTACTTC. The whole variable domain, remainder taken from reference TRBV2 and TRBJ2-7, is EPEVTQTPSHQVTQMGQEVILRCVPISNHLYFYWYRQILGQKVEFLVSFYNNEISEKSEIFDDQFSVERPDGSNFTLKIRSTKLEDSAMYFCASSGWTGGAYEQYFGPGTRLTVT.

This clonotype was recorded a few times. The J gene is TRBJ1-2, the V gene TRBV9, with TRBD1 identical over 10 bases. Germline V lookup: CDR1 SGDLS, CDR2 YYNGEE. The junction had 13 bases not matched to a gene; V was cut back by 3 bases and J by 5 bases. The CDR3 covers 17 residues. The CDR3 nucleotides read TGTGCCAGCAGCGATGAAACGGACCGGGACAGGGGTTATGGCTACACCTTC. Translating gives CASSDETDRDRGYGYTF. Complete variable domain (other parts from reference TRBV9 and TRBJ1-2): DSGVTQTPKHLITATGQRVTLRCSPRSGDLSVYWYQQSLDQGLQFLIQYYNGEERAKGNILERFSAQQFPDLHSELNLSSLELGDSALYFCASSDETDRDRGYGYTFGSGTRLTVV.

Comments on this clonotype: A much larger clonotype is one base distant, so this may be a read error. The chain joins TRBV7-2 to TRBJ1-1; no firm D call. The germline gives CDR1 SGHTA, CDR2 FQGNSA. CDR3 length equals 13 residues. Here the CDR3 reads CASSFTRNTGAFF. The DNA for the CDR3 is TGTGCCAGCAGCTTTACACGTAACACTGGAGCTTTCTTT.

CDR3 coding DNA: TGTGCCAGTAGTATGGTGACACAGATCTATAATTCACCCCTCCACTTT. Amino acid sequence: CASSMVTQIYNSPLHF. V gene TRBV19 combines with J gene TRBJ1-6; D is unresolved. Germline CDR1 reads LNHDA; CDR2 reads SQIVND (reference sequence). The CDR3 has 16 residues. Trimming stripped 3 bases from V and 3 bases from J, with 12 bases between.

The J gene is TRBJ2-3, the V gene TRBV7-2; the match to TRBD1 covers 8 bases. Germline assignment: CDR1 SGHTA and CDR2 FQGNSA. The length of the CDR3 is 15 residues. The junction had 2 bases not matched to a gene; V was cut back by 0 bases and J by 3 bases. The DNA for the CDR3 is TGTGCCAGCAGCTTAGCGGACAGGGTAACAGATACGCAGTATTTT. This gives the protein CASSLADRVTDTQYF.

This clonotype was observed a single time. This chain links TRBV19 with TRBJ1-2; D is ambiguous. Germline V lookup: CDR1 LNHDA, CDR2 SQIVND (reference sequence). This CDR3 region has 14 residues. Trimming left V 0 bases short and J 1 base short, with 6 bases between. Written as DNA, the CDR3 is TGTGCCAGTAGTATAGAAACGGGTAACTATGGCTACACCTTC. It specifies CASSIETGNYGYTF.

The rearrangement uses TRBV9 and TRBJ2-1; 10 bases are a match to TRBD2. Germline CDR1 SGDLS, CDR2 YYNGEE. J was trimmed by 6 bases and V by 0 bases; bases with no gene match: 3. This CDR3 spans 15 amino acids. In nucleotides, the CDR3 is TGTGCCAGCAGCGTAGAAGCGGGGGGGGGCAATGAGCAGTTCTTC. Amino acids: CASSVEAGGGNEQFF.

Only a few counts were recorded for this clonotype. The gene calls are TRBV24-1 and TRBJ2-3; D is uncertain. The germline V gene has CDR1 KGHDR and CDR2 SFDVKD. There are 13 residues in the CDR3. The germline V and J ends were trimmed by 5 bases and 3 bases, with 8 bases remaining between them. The CDR3 protein is CATSAVDTDTQYF. CDR3 DNA sequence: TGTGCCACCAGTGCGGTGGATACAGATACGCAGTATTTT.

The chain carries TRBV7-9 and TRBJ1-3, with D perhaps TRBD1 (6 bases). Germline loops: CDR1 SEHNR, CDR2 FQNEAQ (reference sequence). With 4 bases removed from V and 2 bases from J, the gap between germline ends came to 9 bases. This CDR3 region has 14 residues. CDR3 in DNA: TGTGCCAGCAGCTCGTGGGACACTGGAAACACCATATATTTT. Amino acid sequence: CASSSWDTGNTIYF.

This sequence joins TRBV20-1 and TRBJ2-2, with D possibly matching TRBD1 (6 bases). The ends were cut back, 0 bases at V and 0 bases at J, with 14 bases in the middle. CDR1 is DFQATT and CDR2 is SNEGSKA in the germline V gene (reference sequence). The CDR3 has 17 amino acids. CDR3 in DNA: TGCAGTGCTAGAGATTCGGGACATACCGCGAACACCGGGGAGCTGTTTTTT. This gives the protein CSARDSGHTANTGELFF.

The table lists this clonotype with many counts. In nucleotides, the CDR3 is TGTGCCATCCCATCGGACAGGGGGCGAAACGTAAACTATGGCTACACCTTC. It is translated as CAIPSDRGRNVNYGYTF. The V call is TRBV10-3, the J call TRBJ1-2, with 11 nucleotides matching TRBD1. CDR3 length: 17 residues. V shed 8 bases and J 2 bases; nucleotides not matched to a gene: 13. CDR1 is ENHRY, CDR2 SYGVKD, per germline.

This sequence joins TRBV6-5 and TRBJ1-6; a weak D match, TRBD1 (6 bases). The CDR3 totals 14 residues. Trimming cost V 7 bases and J 10 bases, with 17 bases left between them. Germline values: CDR1 MNHEY, CDR2 SVGAGI. The CDR3 region is CASNTRGTQSPLHF. CDR3 bases: TGTGCCAGCAACACCAGGGGCACGCAGTCACCCCTCCACTTT.

This clonotype was detected once. Because the CDR3's place on the DNA is in doubt, the DNA is left out and the CDR3 is given as listed by TCRdb. The chain combines TRBV19 with TRBJ1-2. Germline CDR1 LNHDA, CDR2 SQIVND (reference sequence). The CDR3 is made up of 14 amino acids, end residues included. CDR3 region: CATTQGGGLYGCTF.

Ten or more counts support this clonotype. The chain carries TRBV2 and TRBJ2-2, with D unresolved. CDR1 and CDR2 (germline): SNHLY, FYNNEI. The CDR3 length is 15 residues. Trimming shortened V by 2 bases and J by 5 bases, and 12 bases separated the two germline ends. Here the CDR3 DNA reads TGTGCCAGCAGTGAACGACAAATGGGGACCGGGGAGCTGTTTTTT. This codes for CASSERQMGTGELFF.

This clonotype has only a few counts. At one end, the junction sequence differs from germline, possibly due to a read error. The chain carries TRBV10-3 and TRBJ2-5; maybe TRBD2 (7 bases). CDR1 is ENHRY, CDR2 SYGVKD, per germline. The CDR3 runs to 13 residues. CDR3 nucleotide sequence: TGTGCCATCAGTGAGTCCGGACTAGGGGGTGAGGACTTC. The encoded protein is CAISESGLGGEDF.

The rearrangement joins TRBV19 to TRBJ1-1; no reliable D call. Trimming removed 8 bases at V and 1 base at J, with 17 bases between. Germline loops: CDR1 LNHDA, CDR2 SQIVND (reference sequence). The length of the CDR3 is 15 residues. The CDR3 DNA reads TGTGCCAGTTCCCCCTCTCCGGCACCGAACACTGAAGCTTTCTTT. Protein product: CASSPSPAPNTEAFF.

V is TRBV4-3 and J is TRBJ2-7, with no clear D. Germline CDR1 LGHNA, CDR2 YSLEER. The V gene lost 1 base and the J gene lost 0 bases, with 13 bases spanning the gap. The CDR3 has 16 amino acids. The CDR3: CASSQASADPSYEQYF. The CDR3 bases are TGCGCCAGCAGCCAAGCGTCGGCGGACCCCTCCTACGAGCAGTACTTC.

The chain is built from TRBV6-1 and TRBJ2-1; 8 positions match TRBD2. CDR1 is MNHNS, CDR2 SASEGT, per germline. Trimming at V came to 6 bases and at J to 2 bases, leaving 9 bases not matched to a gene. There are 16 residues in the CDR3. CDR3: CASRAQRGTPYNEQFF. The CDR3 DNA reads TGTGCCAGCAGGGCCCAGCGGGGGACCCCCTACAATGAGCAGTTCTTC.

Concerning this clonotype: This may be a read error: a much more frequent sequence differs by one nucleotide. The chain is built from TRBV20-1 and TRBJ1-3, with D perhaps matching TRBD1 (5 bases). Trimming took 3 bases from V and 1 from J, leaving 10 bases between them. CDR1 DFQATT and CDR2 SNEGSKA come from the germline V gene (reference sequence). The CDR3 spans 14 residues. CDR3 sequence (DNA): TGCAGTGCTAGCACGGGGGTATCTGGAAACACCATATATTTT. This sequence encodes CSASTGVSGNTIYF.

The sample holds many counts of this clonotype. V usage is TRBV19 and J usage is TRBJ2-3; 8 bases are shared with TRBD1. Germline V gene lookup returns CDR1 LNHDA and CDR2 SQIVND (reference sequence). J lost 7 bases, V lost 6 bases, and 12 bases had no gene match. The CDR3 length is 15 residues. Here the CDR3 reads CASSPPVRGRNTQYF. The DNA of the CDR3 is TGTGCCAGTAGCCCCCCCGTCAGGGGGCGAAATACGCAGTATTTT.